Here is one T cell receptor beta chain with its context. Its cognate antigen is unknown. The data were produced by immunoSEQ multiplex PCR, yet TCRdb's version contains in-frame clones alone and is incomplete. The sample comprises around 100,000 clones, about 87% of which are singletons, and 1.8% rests with the top ten. With 5 bases clipped from V and 4 bases from J, the junction kept 5 bases outside the gene matches. This CDR3 has 14 amino acids. Germline-derived CDR1 and CDR2 are SGHTA and FQGNSA. The data were taken from a study of T cell responses to AZD1222 COVID-19 vaccine. Findings and limits, study-wide: Every sample of the repertoires postdated the peak T cell response.

This material consisted of peripheral blood, taken on day 0 of AZD1222 vaccination. The chain couples TRBV7-2 to TRBJ1-1; 9 positions match TRBD1. The TCR was taken from an adult in good health. This chain's CDR3 is CASSLDRGATEAFF. CDR3 DNA sequence: TGTGCCAGCAGCCTAGACAGGGGGGCCACTGAAGCTTTCTTT.